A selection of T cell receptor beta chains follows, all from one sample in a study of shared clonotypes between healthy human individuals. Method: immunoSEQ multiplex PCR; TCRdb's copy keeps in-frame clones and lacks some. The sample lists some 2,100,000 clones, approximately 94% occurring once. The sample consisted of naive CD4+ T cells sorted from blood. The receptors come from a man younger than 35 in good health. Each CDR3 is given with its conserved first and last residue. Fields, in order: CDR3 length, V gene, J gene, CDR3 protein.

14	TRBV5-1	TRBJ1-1	CASSVDLADTEAFF
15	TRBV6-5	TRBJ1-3	CASSFSMSGGNTIYF
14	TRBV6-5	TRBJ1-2	CASRGTGGIYGYTF
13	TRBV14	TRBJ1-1	CASSPTSGLEAFF
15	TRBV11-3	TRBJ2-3	CASSSDRASTDTQYF
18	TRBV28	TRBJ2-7	CASSSLAGSGQGIYEQYF
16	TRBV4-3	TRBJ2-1	CASSQGALAGGFSQFF
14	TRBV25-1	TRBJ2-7	CASSGQPAPYEQYF
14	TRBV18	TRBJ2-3	CASSRAASTDTQYF
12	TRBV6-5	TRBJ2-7	CASSSRSYEQYF
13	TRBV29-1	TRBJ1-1	CSVDRRMNTEAFF
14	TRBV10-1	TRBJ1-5	CASSEGTVNQPQHF
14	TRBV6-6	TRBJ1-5	CASSGQGLNQPQHF
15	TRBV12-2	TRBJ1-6	CASRTYRGRNSPLHF
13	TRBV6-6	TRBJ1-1	CASSRGTDTEAFF
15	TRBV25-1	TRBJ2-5	CASSRSTSGRETQYF
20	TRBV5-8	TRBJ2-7	CASSFSNLGQGLRRSYEQYF
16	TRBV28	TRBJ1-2	CASSSPGTENFYGYTF
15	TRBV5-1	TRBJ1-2	CASSLEGTARDGYTF
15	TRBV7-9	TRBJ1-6	CASSTLAGGDSPLHF
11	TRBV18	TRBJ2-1	CASSPGGEQFF
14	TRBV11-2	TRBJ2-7	CASSQLAGAYEQYF
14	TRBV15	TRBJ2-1	CATVRGGTYNEQFF
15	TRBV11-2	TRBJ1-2	CASSPQMGRAYGYTF
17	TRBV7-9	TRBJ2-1	CASSLTLVGTAYNEQFF
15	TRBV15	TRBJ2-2	CATSRDSGGTGELFF
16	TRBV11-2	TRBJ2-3	CASSLEGKWATDTQYF
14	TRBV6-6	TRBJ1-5	CASSYVSSNQPQHF
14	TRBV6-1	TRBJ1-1	CASSEEGTGTEAFF
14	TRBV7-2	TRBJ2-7	CASSLNAFYYEQYF
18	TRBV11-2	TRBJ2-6	CASSRRTGSYPGANVLTF